This TCR beta chain was identified during a study of cytomegalovirus exposure and HLA in healthy donors. The CDR3 consists of 16 residues. With 0 bases clipped from V and 7 bases from J, the junction kept 10 bases outside the gene matches. Per the germline V gene, CDR1 is SGHRS and CDR2 is YFSETQ. The assay was immunoSEQ multiplex PCR, and TCRdb's table has in-frame clones only and misses some. The sample includes about 160,000 clones, about 90% of them seen just once. The source is a woman younger than 35 in good health and CMV-seropositive. The sequenced sample consisted of PBMCs. V usage is TRBV5-1 and J usage is TRBJ2-1, with 7 nucleotides matching TRBD2. The CDR3 reads CASSLVGGRAGNEQFF. The CDR3, as DNA: TGCGCCAGCAGCTTGGTAGGTGGGAGGGCCGGTAATGAGCAGTTCTTC.